This T cell receptor beta chain was profiled in a study of cytomegalovirus exposure and HLA in healthy donors. Findings and caveats of the study: The authors assumed roughly uniform sequencing depth across donors for presence/absence analyses.

The CDR3 contains 13 residues. V was pared by 4 bases and J by 2 bases, with 6 bases between. The germline V gene encodes CDR1 SNHLY and CDR2 FYNNEI. Although they were nominally healthy when sampled, donors likely had unrecorded immune exposures. The PCR had 60 Vbeta and 13 Jbeta primers. Some clones are missing from TCRdb's copy, which holds only in-frame ones; the method was immunoSEQ multiplex PCR. The sample comprises some 190,000 clones, about three quarters of which are singletons, and roughly 2.1% rests with the top ten. On this clone itself: Its antigen remains unknown. Other nucleotide sequences in the sample specify the same CDR3.

This rearrangement joins TRBV2 to TRBJ1-5, with D tentatively TRBD1 (6 bases). The sequence was collected from a woman under 40 in good health and CMV-seropositive. Sequencing used PBMCs. CDR3 nucleotide sequence: TGTGCCAGCAGTGGGACAGGCAATCAGCCCCAGCATTTT. Translation: CASSGTGNQPQHF.